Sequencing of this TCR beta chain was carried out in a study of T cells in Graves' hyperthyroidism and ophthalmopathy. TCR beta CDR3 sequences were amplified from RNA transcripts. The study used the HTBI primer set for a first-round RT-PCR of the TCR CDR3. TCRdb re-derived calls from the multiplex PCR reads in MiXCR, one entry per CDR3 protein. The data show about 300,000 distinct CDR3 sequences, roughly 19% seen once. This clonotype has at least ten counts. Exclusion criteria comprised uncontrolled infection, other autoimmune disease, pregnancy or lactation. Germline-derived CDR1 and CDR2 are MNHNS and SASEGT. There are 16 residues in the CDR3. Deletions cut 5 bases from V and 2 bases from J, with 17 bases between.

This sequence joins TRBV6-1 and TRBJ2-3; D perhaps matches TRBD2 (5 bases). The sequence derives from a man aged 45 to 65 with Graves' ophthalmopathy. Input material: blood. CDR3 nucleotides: TGTGCCAGCAGTTATGGAGGAAACCCAGCCACAGATACGCAGTATTTT. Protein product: CASSYGGNPATDTQYF.